The source of this TCR beta chain is a study of T cells in tuberculosis. General study points: The TCR-beta difference was not significant; alpha differences partly reflected length. Active tuberculosis cases were adults; controls were adolescents. Using the GMM-specific repertoire gave around 87% accuracy versus around 70% with motifs.

The method was immunoSEQ multiplex PCR; TCRdb's version includes in-frame clones alone and lacks a portion of them. In the table there are about 43,000 clones, 95% of which are singletons. A few counts support this clone. Its specificity is unknown. Each donor contributed approximately 100,000 T cells on average, unsorted. Material: PBMCs. This receptor was taken from a donor aged 10 to 29 with latent tuberculosis or without tuberculosis infection.

The CDR3: CASSNPRQGNYGYTF. The CDR3 coding sequence is TGTGCCAGTAGTAACCCGCGACAGGGGAACTATGGCTACACCTTC. This sequence joins TRBV19 and TRBJ1-2; 8 bases align to TRBD1. CDR1 LNHDA and CDR2 SQIVND come from the germline V gene (reference sequence). V trimming: 4 bases; J trimming: 2 bases; junction bases outside the gene matches: 6. The CDR3 runs to 15 residues.